This entry is about one T cell receptor beta chain. The data belong to a study of cytomegalovirus exposure and HLA in healthy donors. CDR1 and CDR2 from the germline V gene are SEHNR and FQNEAQ (reference sequence). The CDR3 is made up of 12 amino acids. Trimming stripped 8 bases from V and 5 bases from J, with 13 bases between. Method: immunoSEQ multiplex PCR; TCRdb's copy keeps in-frame clones and lacks some. The sample shows about 78,000 clones, 90% to 96% of them seen only once. Sequenced input: PBMCs. V and J are TRBV7-9 and TRBJ2-7; tentatively, D is TRBD2 (6 bases). This receptor was identified in a man between 18 and 29 years old in good health and CMV-seropositive. The CDR3 DNA reads as TGTGCCAGCGGGCCGGGGAGGCACGAGCAGTACTTC. Translation gives CASGPGRHEQYF.